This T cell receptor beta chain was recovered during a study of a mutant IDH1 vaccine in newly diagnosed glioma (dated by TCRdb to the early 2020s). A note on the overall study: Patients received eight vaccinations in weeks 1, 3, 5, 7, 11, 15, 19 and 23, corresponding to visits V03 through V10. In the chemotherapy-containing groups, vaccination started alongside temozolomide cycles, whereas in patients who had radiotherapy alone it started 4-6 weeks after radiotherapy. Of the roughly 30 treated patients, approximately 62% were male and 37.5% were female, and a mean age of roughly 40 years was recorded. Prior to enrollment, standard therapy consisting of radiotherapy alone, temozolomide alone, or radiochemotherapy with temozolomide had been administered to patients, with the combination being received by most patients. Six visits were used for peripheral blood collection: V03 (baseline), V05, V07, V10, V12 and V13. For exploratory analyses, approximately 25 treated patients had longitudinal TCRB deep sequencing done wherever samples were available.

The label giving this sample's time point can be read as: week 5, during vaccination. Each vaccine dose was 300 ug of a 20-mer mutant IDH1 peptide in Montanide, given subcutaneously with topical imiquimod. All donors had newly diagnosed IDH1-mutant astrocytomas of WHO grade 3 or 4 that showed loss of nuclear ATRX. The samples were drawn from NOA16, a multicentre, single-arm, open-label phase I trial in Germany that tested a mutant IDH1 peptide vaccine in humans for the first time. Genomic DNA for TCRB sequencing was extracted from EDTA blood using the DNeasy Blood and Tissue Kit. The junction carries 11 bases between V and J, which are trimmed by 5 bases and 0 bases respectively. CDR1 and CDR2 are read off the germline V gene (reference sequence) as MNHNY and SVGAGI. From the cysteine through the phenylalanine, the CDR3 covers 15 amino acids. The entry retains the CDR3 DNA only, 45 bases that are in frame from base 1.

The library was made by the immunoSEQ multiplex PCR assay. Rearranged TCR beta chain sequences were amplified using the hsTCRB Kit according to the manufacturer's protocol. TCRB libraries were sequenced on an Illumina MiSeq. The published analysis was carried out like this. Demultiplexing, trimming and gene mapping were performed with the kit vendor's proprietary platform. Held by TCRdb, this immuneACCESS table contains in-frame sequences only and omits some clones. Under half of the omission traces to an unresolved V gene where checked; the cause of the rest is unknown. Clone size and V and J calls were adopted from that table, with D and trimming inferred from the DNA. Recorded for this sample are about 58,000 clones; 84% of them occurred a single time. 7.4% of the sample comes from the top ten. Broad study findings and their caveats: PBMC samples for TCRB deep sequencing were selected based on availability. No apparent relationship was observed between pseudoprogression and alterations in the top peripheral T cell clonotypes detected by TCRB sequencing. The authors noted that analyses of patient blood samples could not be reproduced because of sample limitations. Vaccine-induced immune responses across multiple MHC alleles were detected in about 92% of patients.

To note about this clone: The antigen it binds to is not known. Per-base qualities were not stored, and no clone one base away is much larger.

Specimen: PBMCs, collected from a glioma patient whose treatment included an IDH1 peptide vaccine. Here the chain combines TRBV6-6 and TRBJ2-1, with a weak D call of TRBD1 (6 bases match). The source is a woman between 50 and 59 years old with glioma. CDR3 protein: CASSPDRSSYNEQFF. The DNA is TGTGCCAGCAGTCCCGACAGGAGCTCCTACAATGAGCAGTTCTTC.